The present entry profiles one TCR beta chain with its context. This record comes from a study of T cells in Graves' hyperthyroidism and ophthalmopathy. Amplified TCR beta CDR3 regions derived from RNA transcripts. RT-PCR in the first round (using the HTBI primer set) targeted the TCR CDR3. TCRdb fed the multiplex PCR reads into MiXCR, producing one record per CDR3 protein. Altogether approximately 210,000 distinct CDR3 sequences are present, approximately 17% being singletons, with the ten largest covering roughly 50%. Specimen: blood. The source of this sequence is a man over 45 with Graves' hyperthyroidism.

CDR3 sequence reads: CSVGGRNQPQHF. CDR3 in DNA: TGCAGCGTTGGTGGCCGGAATCAGCCCCAGCATTTT. The rearrangement uses TRBV29-1 and TRBJ1-5; no clear D gene. CDR3 length: 12 residues. V lost 4 bases and J lost 4, with 8 bases in between. CDR1 is SQVTM and CDR2 is ANQGSEA in the germline V gene.